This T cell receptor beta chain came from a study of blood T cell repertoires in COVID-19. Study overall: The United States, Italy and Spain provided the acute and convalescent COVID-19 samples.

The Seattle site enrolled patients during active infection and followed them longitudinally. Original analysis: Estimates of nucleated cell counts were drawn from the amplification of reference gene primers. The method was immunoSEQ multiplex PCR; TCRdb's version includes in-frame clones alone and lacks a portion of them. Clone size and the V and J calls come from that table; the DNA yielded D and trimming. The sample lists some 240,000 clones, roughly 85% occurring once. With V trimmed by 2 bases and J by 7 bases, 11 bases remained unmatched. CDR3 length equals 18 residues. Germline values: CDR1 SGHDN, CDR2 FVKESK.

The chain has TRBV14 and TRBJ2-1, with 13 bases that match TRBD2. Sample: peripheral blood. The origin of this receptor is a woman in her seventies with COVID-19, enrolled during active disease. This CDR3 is CASSQNRLAGGLLNEQFF. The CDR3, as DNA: TGTGCCAGCAGCCAAAATCGACTAGCGGGGGGCCTATTGAATGAGCAGTTCTTC.